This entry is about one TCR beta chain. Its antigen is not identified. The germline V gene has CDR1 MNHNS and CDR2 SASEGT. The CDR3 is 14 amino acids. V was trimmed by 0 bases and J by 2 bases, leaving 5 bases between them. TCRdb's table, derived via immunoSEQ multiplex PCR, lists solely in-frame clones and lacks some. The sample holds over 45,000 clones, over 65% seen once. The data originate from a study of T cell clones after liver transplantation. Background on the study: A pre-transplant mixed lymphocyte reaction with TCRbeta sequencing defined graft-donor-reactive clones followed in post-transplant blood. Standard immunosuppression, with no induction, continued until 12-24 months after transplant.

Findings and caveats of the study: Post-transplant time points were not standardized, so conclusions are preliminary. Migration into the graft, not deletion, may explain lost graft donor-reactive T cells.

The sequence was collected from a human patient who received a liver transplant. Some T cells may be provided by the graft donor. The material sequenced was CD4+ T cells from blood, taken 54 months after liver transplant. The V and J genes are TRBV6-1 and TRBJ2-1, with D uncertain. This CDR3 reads CASSEAQAYNEQFF. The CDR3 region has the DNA TGTGCCAGCAGTGAAGCTCAAGCCTACAATGAGCAGTTCTTC.